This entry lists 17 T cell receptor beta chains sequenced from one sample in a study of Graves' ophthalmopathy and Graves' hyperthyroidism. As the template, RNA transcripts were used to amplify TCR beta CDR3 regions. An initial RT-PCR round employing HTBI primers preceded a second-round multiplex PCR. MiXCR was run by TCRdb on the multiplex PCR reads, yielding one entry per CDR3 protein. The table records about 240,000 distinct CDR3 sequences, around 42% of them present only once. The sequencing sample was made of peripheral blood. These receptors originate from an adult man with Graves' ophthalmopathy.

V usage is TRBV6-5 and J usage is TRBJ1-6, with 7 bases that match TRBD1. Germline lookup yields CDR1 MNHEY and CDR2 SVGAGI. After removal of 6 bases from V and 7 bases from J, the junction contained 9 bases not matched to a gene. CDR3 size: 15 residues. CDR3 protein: CASSRQGLDNSPLHF. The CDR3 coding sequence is TGTGCCAGCAGCCGACAGGGATTGGACAATTCACCCCTCCACTTT.

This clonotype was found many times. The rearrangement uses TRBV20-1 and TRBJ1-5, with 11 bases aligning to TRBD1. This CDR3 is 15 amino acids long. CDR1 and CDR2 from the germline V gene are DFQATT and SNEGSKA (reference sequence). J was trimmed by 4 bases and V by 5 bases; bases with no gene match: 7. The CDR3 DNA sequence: TGCAGTGCTGTCCGGGACAGGGGGGTAAATCAGCCCCAGCATTTT. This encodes CSAVRDRGVNQPQHF.

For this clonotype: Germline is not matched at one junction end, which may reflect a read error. The CDR3 loop reads CASSPAGGSYEQYF. CDR3 in DNA: TGTGCCAGCAGCCCTGCAGGGGGGTCCTACGAGCAGTACTTC. This chain links TRBV4-1 with TRBJ2-7; tentatively, D is TRBD1 (7 bases). Germline V lookup: CDR1 MGHRA, CDR2 YSYEKL. The CDR3 has 14 amino acids.

The CDR3 DNA sequence: TGCGCCAGCAGCTTGGATGCAGGGGAATACTACGAGCAGTACTTC. It yields the protein CASSLDAGEYYEQYF. The V call is TRBV5-1, the J call TRBJ2-7; the D gene is possibly TRBD1 (6 bases). The CDR3 covers 15 residues. Germline lookup yields CDR1 SGHRS and CDR2 YFSETQ. V was clipped by 0 bases and J by 3 bases, with 13 bases between them.

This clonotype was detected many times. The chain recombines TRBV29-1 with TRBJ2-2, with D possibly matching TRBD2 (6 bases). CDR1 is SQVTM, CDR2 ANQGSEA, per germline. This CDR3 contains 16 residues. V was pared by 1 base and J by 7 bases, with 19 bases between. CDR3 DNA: TGCAGCGTTGAAGGCTGGGGCGGCGTGGGAGGCGGGGAGCTGTTTTTT. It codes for CSVEGWGGVGGGELFF.

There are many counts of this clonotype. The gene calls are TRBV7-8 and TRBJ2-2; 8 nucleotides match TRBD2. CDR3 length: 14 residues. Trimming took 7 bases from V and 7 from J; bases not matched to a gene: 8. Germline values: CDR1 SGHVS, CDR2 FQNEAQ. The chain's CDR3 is CASTTSGVSGELFF. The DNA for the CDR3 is TGTGCCAGCACCACTAGCGGAGTAAGCGGGGAGCTGTTTTTT. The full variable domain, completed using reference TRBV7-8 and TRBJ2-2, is GAGVSQSPRYKVAKRGQDVALRCDPISGHVSLFWYQQALGQGPEFLTYFQNEAQLDKSGLPSDRFFAERPEGSVSTLKIQRTQQEDSAVYLCASTTSGVSGELFFGEGSRLTVL.

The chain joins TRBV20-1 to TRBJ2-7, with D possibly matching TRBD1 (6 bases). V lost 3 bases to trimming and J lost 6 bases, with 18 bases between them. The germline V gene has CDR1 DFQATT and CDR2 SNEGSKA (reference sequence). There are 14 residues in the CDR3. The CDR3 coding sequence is TGCAGTGCTAGCTGGCAGGGGCGGACTGGCGAGCAGTACTTC. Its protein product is CSASWQGRTGEQYF.

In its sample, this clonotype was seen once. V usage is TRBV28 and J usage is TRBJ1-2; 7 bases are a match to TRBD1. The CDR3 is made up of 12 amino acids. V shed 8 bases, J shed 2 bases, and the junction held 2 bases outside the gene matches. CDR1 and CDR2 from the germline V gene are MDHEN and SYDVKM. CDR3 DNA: TGTGCCAGCGTCAGGGGGAACTATGGCTACACCTTC. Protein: CASVRGNYGYTF.

CDR3 DNA sequence: TGTGCCAGCAGTGTTTATGAAAAACTGTTTTTT. Protein: CASSVYEKLFF. V and J are TRBV2 and TRBJ1-4; unclear D gene. This CDR3 spans 11 amino acids. V lost 4 bases, J lost 6 bases, and 3 bases lay in between. Looked up from germline, CDR1 is SNHLY and CDR2 is FYNNEI.

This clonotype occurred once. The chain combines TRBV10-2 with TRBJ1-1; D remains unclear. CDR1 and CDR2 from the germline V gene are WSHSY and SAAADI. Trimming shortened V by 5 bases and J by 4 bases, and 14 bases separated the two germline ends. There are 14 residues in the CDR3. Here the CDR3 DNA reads TGCGCCAGCAGTTCGACCGAGTCAGCCACTGAAGCTTTCTTT. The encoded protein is CASSSTESATEAFF.

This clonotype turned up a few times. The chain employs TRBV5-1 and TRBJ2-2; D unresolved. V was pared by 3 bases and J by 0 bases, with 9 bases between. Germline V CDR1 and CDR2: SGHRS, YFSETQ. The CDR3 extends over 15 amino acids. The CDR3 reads CASSSTAPNTGELFF. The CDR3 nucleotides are TGCGCCAGCAGCTCCACGGCACCGAACACCGGGGAGCTGTTTTTT.

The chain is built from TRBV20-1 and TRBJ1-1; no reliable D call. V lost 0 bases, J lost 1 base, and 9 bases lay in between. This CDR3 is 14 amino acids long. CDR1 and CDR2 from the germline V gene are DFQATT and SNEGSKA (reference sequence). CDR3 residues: CSARDPLQNTEAFF. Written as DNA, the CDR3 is TGCAGTGCTAGAGATCCACTACAGAACACTGAAGCTTTCTTT.

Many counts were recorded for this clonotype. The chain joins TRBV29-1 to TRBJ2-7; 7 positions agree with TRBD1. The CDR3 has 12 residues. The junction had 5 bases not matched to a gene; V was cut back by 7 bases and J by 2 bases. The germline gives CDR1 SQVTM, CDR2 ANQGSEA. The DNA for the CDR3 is TGCAGCGCAATCAGGGGGACCTACGAGCAGTACTTC. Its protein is CSAIRGTYEQYF.

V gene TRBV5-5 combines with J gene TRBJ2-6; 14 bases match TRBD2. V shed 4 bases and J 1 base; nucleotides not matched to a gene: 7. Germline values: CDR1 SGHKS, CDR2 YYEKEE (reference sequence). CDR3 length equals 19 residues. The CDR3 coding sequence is TGTGCCAGCAGCCTGGGACTAGCGGGAGCAAGGTCTGGGGCCAACGTCCTGACTTTC. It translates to CASSLGLAGARSGANVLTF.

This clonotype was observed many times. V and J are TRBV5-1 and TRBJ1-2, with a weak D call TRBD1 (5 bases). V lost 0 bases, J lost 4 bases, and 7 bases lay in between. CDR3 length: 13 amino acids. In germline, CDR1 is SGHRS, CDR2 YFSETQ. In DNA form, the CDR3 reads TGCGCCAGCAGCTTGGAGGGGAGCTATGGCTACACCTTC. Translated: CASSLEGSYGYTF.

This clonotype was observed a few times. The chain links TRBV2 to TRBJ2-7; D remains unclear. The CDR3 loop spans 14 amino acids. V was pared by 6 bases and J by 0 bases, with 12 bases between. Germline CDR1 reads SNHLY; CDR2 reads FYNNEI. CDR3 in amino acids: CASSPLTSSYEQYF. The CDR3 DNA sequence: TGTGCCAGCAGCCCCCTTACCAGCTCCTACGAGCAGTACTTC.

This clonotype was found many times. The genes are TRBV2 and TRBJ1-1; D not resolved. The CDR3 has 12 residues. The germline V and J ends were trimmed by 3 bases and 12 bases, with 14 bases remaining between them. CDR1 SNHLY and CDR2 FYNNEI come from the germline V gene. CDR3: CASSDSNTESFF. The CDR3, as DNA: TGTGCCAGCAGTGACAGTAACACTGAGTCTTTCTTT.